This is a list of T cell receptor beta chains from one sample in a study of cytomegalovirus exposure and HLA in healthy donors. Data came from immunoSEQ multiplex PCR; TCRdb stores just in-frame clones and leaves some out. The repertoire holds some 190,000 clones, with around 83% as singletons. Specimen: PBMCs. These receptors were obtained from a middle-aged man in good health and CMV-seropositive. Both conserved end residues are part of each CDR3. Each record gives: J gene, D gene, V gene, clone size, CDR3 DNA, CDR3 protein. D genes are given only for firm matches. Rows may omit the clone size; those that give it use once, few, many or a size class.

TRBJ2-1,TRBD2,TRBV10-3,NA,TGTGCCATCAAGCCCAGCGGGAGGGCCCGGAATGAGCAGTTCTTC,CAIKPSGRARNEQFF
TRBJ2-1,TRBD2,TRBV4-1,NA,TGCGCCAGCAGCCACAATCTAGCGGGAGTCAATGAGCAGTTCTTC,CASSHNLAGVNEQFF
TRBJ1-4,NA,TRBV6-1,once,TGTGCCAGCAGAAAGGACAGCAATGCATTTTTT,CASRKDSNAFF
TRBJ2-1,NA,TRBV7-9,NA,TGTGCCAGCAGCTTAGTAGGCGGGACCAGGGATGAGCAGTTCTTC,CASSLVGGTRDEQFF
TRBJ2-1,TRBD1,TRBV19,NA,TGTGCCAGTACCACCTGGACAGGGGGCCCCTACAATGAGCAGTTCTTC,CASTTWTGGPYNEQFF
TRBJ2-6,NA,TRBV6-1,NA,TGTGCCAGCAGTGGGACGGGGAACTTAAACTCTGGGGCCAACGTCCTGACTTTC,CASSGTGNLNSGANVLTF
TRBJ1-1,NA,TRBV27,NA,TGTGCCAGCAGTTCAAAATTGAACACTGAAGCTTTCTTT,CASSSKLNTEAFF
TRBJ2-3,TRBD1,TRBV5-1,NA,TGCGCCAGCAGCCTTACCGGGACAGGGTCGGCAGATACGCAGTATTTT,CASSLTGTGSADTQYF
TRBJ2-3,NA,TRBV9,NA,TGTGCCAGCAGCCTCACTAGTCCTCCGGATACGCAGTATTTT,CASSLTSPPDTQYF
TRBJ1-2,NA,TRBV28,NA,TGTGCCAGCAGTCCACTACATAACTATGGCTACACCTTC,CASSPLHNYGYTF
TRBJ2-2,TRBD1,TRBV19,NA,TGTGCCAGTAGTCCGAACGACAGGGGGGCCGGGGAGCTGTTTTTT,CASSPNDRGAGELFF
TRBJ2-6,NA,TRBV19,NA,TGTGCCAGTACCCCGGACAGCCCTTACTCTGGGGCCAACGTCCTGACTTTC,CASTPDSPYSGANVLTF
TRBJ2-5,NA,TRBV5-4,NA,TGTGCCAGCAGCTCCCGACAGGTCCAAGAGACCCAGTACTTC,CASSSRQVQETQYF
TRBJ2-2,NA,TRBV6-1,NA,TGTGCCAGCAGTGAATCTGTCGGGGAGCTGTTTTTT,CASSESVGELFF
TRBJ2-7,TRBD1,TRBV28,NA,TGTGCCAGCAGTAATCCGGGACAGGGTATGGCGAAGGAGCAGTACTTC,CASSNPGQGMAKEQYF
TRBJ1-5,NA,TRBV2,once,TGTGCCAGCAGCTCTTACGGGTCGGGTCAGCCCCAGCATTTT,CASSSYGSGQPQHF
TRBJ2-5,NA,TRBV9,NA,TGTGCCAGCAGCGTAGGAAACGGGCAAGAGACCCAGTACTTC,CASSVGNGQETQYF
TRBJ1-1,TRBD1,TRBV7-3,NA,TGTGCCAGCAGCATCAACAGGGGAGTGAACACTGAAGCTTTCTTT,CASSINRGVNTEAFF
TRBJ2-1,TRBD2,TRBV5-1,NA,TGCGCCAGCAGCTGGGGACTAGCGGACCGCTCCTACAATGAGCAGTTCTTC,CASSWGLADRSYNEQFF
TRBJ1-5,TRBD1,TRBV6-5,NA,TGTGCCAGCAGTGACAGGGGAAATCAGCCCCAGCATTTT,CASSDRGNQPQHF
TRBJ2-7,TRBD2,TRBV2,NA,TGTGCCAGCAGTGAAAAAGCCGTCATTGCGGGAGGGGGCTACGAGCAGTACTTC,CASSEKAVIAGGGYEQYF
TRBJ1-4,TRBD1,TRBV19,NA,TGTGCCAGTAGGACGACAGGGGGCGACAATGAAAAACTGTTTTTT,CASRTTGGDNEKLFF
TRBJ2-2,NA,TRBV6-5,NA,TGTGCCAGCAGAGACAGAAACACCGGGGAGCTGTTTTTT,CASRDRNTGELFF
TRBJ2-7,NA,TRBV7-2,NA,TGTGCCAGCAGCTTAGACGGCGGGAACTACGAGCAGTACTTC,CASSLDGGNYEQYF
TRBJ1-1,NA,TRBV30,NA,TGTGCCTGGAAGGGGGGGGTGGACACTGAAGCTTTCTTT,CAWKGGVDTEAFF
TRBJ2-3,NA,TRBV7-7,NA,TGTGCTAGCAGCTCAGGTCATCTGGATACGCAGTATTTT,CASSSGHLDTQYF
TRBJ2-2,NA,TRBV7-9,NA,TGTGCCAGCAGCTTAGGCGGGGCCCGCACCGGGGAGCTGTTTTTT,CASSLGGARTGELFF
TRBJ2-2,TRBD2,TRBV5-1,NA,TGCGCCAGCTCAGCTTGGGGAGGGGCCGGGGAGCTGTTTTTT,CASSAWGGAGELFF
TRBJ2-7,NA,TRBV29-1,NA,TGCAGCGTGCGGGTTTTTGCGGGCGAGCAGTACTTC,CSVRVFAGEQYF
TRBJ1-5,TRBD1,TRBV19,NA,TGTGCCAGTAGTATGAAGGGGGCGGGCAATCAGCCCCAGCATTTT,CASSMKGAGNQPQHF
TRBJ2-5,NA,TRBV27,NA,TGTGCCAGCAGCTCTAACGGTAAAGAGACCCAGTACTTC,CASSSNGKETQYF
TRBJ2-6,NA,TRBV4-3,NA,TGCGCCAGCAGCCGGGCAGGGTCTGGGGCCAACGTCCTGACTTTC,CASSRAGSGANVLTF
TRBJ2-2,TRBD2,TRBV5-5,NA,TGTGCCAGCAGCCGTGGGGGAGCGGGAGTTTTCGGGGAGCTGTTTTTT,CASSRGGAGVFGELFF
TRBJ2-1,NA,TRBV6-8,NA,TGTGCCAGCAGTTACTCGAAGAGGGGGTCCTACAATGAGCAGTTCTTC,CASSYSKRGSYNEQFF